The 18 T cell receptor beta chains given below trace back to one sample, sequenced in a study of T cells in Graves' hyperthyroidism and ophthalmopathy. Authors of the study amplified TCR beta CDR3 regions from RNA transcripts. The HTBI primer set was used in a first-round RT-PCR of the TCR CDR3. MiXCR was run by TCRdb on the multiplex PCR reads, yielding one entry per CDR3 protein. The table lists approximately 630,000 distinct CDR3 sequences, 15% to 20% of them singletons. The sample consisted of blood. Receptors originate from a woman aged 25 to 39 with Graves' hyperthyroidism.

This clonotype appeared a few times. The rearrangement joins TRBV6-1 to TRBJ2-1; D may be TRBD2 (6 bases). Trimming removed 5 bases from V and 6 bases from J, with 17 bases in between. There are 15 residues in the CDR3. The germline CDR1 and CDR2 sequences are MNHNS and SASEGT. In nucleotides, the CDR3 is TGTGCCAGCAGTTTTAACCTATGGACTACCAATGAGCAGTTCTTC. The encoded protein is CASSFNLWTTNEQFF.

This clonotype was observed a handful of times. The V call is TRBV10-3, the J call TRBJ2-5, with 10 bases lining up with TRBD2. This CDR3 contains 16 residues. Germline CDR1 reads ENHRY; CDR2 reads SYGVKD. V was pared by 6 bases and J by 4 bases, with 11 bases of the junction left unmatched. CDR3 in DNA: TGTGCCATCAGCTCCATCAGCGGGAGGGCAGGAGAGACCCAGTACTTC. Protein sequence: CAISSISGRAGETQYF.

In this sample, this clonotype turned up many times. The chain recombines TRBV30 with TRBJ1-6; TRBD1 might be the D (5 bases). The germline V gene has CDR1 GTSNPN and CDR2 SVGIG (reference sequence). V was trimmed by 0 bases and J by 10 bases, leaving 13 bases between them. The CDR3 runs to 14 residues. The CDR3 here is CAWSVRGIRSPLHF. Here the CDR3 DNA reads TGTGCCTGGAGTGTACGGGGGATACGATCACCCCTCCACTTT.

This clonotype has a count of ten or more. This sequence joins TRBV5-1 and TRBJ2-3; D is ambiguous. CDR3 length: 15 amino acids. V gave up 1 base and J gave up 0 bases, with 9 bases separating them. From germline, CDR1 is SGHRS and CDR2 YFSETQ. CDR3 residues: CASSLIRASTDTQYF. Written as DNA, the CDR3 is TGCGCCAGCAGCTTGATCCGGGCCAGCACAGATACGCAGTATTTT.

In this sample, this clonotype turned up a few times. The V and J genes are TRBV19 and TRBJ2-1, with unresolved D. V was trimmed by 3 bases and J by 0 bases, leaving 9 bases between them. This CDR3 is 15 amino acids long. From germline, CDR1 is LNHDA and CDR2 SQIVND (reference sequence). CDR3 residues: CASSIGFSSYNEQFF. CDR3 DNA: TGTGCCAGTAGTATTGGCTTTAGCTCCTACAATGAGCAGTTCTTC.

This clonotype was observed many times. The V call is TRBV7-8, the J call TRBJ1-5; D ambiguous. Looked up from germline, CDR1 is SGHVS and CDR2 is FQNEAQ. V was cut by 3 bases and J by 10 bases, with 13 bases left in between. The CDR3 is made up of 13 amino acids. The CDR3 sequence: CASSFQERQPQHF. As DNA, the CDR3 is TGTGCCAGCAGCTTTCAGGAGAGGCAACCCCAGCATTTT.

This clonotype was found many times. CDR3 DNA: TGTGCCAGCAGCGTAACTTCCGCGACCGATACGCAGTATTTT. Protein sequence: CASSVTSATDTQYF. This chain uses TRBV9 with TRBJ2-3; D is unresolved. Germline-derived CDR1 and CDR2 are SGDLS and YYNGEE. The CDR3 is 14 residues long. The V gene lost 1 base and the J gene lost 6 bases, with 12 bases spanning the gap.

This chain uses TRBV12-3 or TRBV12-4 with TRBJ2-5; 14 positions match TRBD2. Losses at the gene ends were 5 bases for V and 4 bases for J; bases not matched to a gene: 6. This CDR3 contains 16 residues. The CDR3 DNA sequence: TGTGCCAGCAGTCGGACTAGCGGGAGGACCCCAGAGACCCAGTACTTC. Its protein product is CASSRTSGRTPETQYF.

This clonotype was detected ten times or more. The chain uses TRBV5-1 and TRBJ2-6; D might be TRBD2 (6 bases). CDR3 length: 16 amino acids. Per the germline V gene, CDR1 is SGHRS and CDR2 is YFSETQ. Between the trimmed V and J ends, which lost 2 bases and 0 bases, there was a span of 9 bases. The CDR3 sequence is CASSLMGGSGANVLTF. The CDR3 DNA reads as TGCGCCAGCAGCTTAATGGGGGGCTCTGGGGCCAACGTCCTGACTTTC.

This clonotype was counted a few times. The rearrangement joins TRBV5-5 to TRBJ1-5; D gene unclear. V was cut by 2 bases and J by 4 bases, with 16 bases left in between. The CDR3 is 16 amino acids. Germline V gives CDR1 SGHKS, CDR2 YYEKEE (reference sequence). In DNA, the CDR3 is TGTGCCAGCAGCTTATACACCGGACTGATTAATCAGCCCCAGCATTTT. This gives the protein CASSLYTGLINQPQHF. Full variable domain (outside the CDR3, taken from reference TRBV5-5 and TRBJ1-5): DAGVTQSPTHLIKTRGQQVTLRCSPISGHKSVSWYQQVLGQGPQFIFQYYEKEERGRGNFPDRFSARQFPNYSSELNVNALLLGDSALYLCASSLYTGLINQPQHFGDGTRLSIL.

Of note for this clonotype: Sequence at one end of the junction differs from germline and may be a read error. The rearrangement links TRBV12-3 or TRBV12-4 to TRBJ2-5, with D perhaps TRBD2 (6 bases). The length of the CDR3 is 16 residues. The CDR3 reads CVSSSSRDWPKETQYF. Here the CDR3 DNA reads TGTGTCAGCAGTTCTAGCCGGGACTGGCCAAAAGAGACCCAGTACTTC.

This clonotype has more than one count but fewer than ten. The chain links TRBV11-2 to TRBJ2-1; the D gene is possibly TRBD1 (5 bases). V lost 6 bases and J lost 8, with 14 bases in between. This CDR3 spans 13 amino acids. The germline V gene has CDR1 SGHAT and CDR2 FQNNGV. This CDR3 is CASRRSPGYEQFF. The CDR3 DNA follows: TGTGCCAGCAGGCGATCCCCAGGGTATGAGCAGTTCTTC.

Concerning this clonotype itself: A much larger clone differs by one base, so this may be a read error. The chain recombines TRBV7-3 with TRBJ2-7; 9 positions agree with TRBD2. Germline CDR1 reads SGHTA; CDR2 reads FQGTGA. The CDR3 spans 17 residues. The CDR3 reads CASSQKTSGRTSYERYF. Written as DNA, the CDR3 is TGTGCCAGCAGCCAGAAGACTAGCGGCCGGACGTCCTACGAGCGGTACTTC.

This clonotype appeared many times. J is TRBJ2-5 and V is TRBV11-2, with TRBD2 identical over 9 bases. The J segment lost 5 bases and the V segment lost 5 bases, leaving 6 bases of the junction unmatched. Germline-derived CDR1 and CDR2 are SGHAT and FQNNGV. The CDR3 is 14 amino acids. CDR3 nucleotide sequence: TGTGCCAGCAGCCTTAGCGGGAGTGAGGAGACCCAGTACTTC. Protein: CASSLSGSEETQYF.

This clonotype was recorded a few times. The genes are TRBV15 and TRBJ2-1; the D gene is possibly TRBD1 (5 bases). The CDR3 consists of 16 residues. Looked up from germline, CDR1 is LNHNV and CDR2 is YYDKDF (reference sequence). V shed 3 bases and J shed 6 bases, with 18 bases lying between them. The DNA for the CDR3 is TGTGCCACCAGCAGTCGCCTAGGACACCCGGGCAATGAGCAGTTCTTC. Translating gives CATSSRLGHPGNEQFF.

This clonotype has a handful of counts. This CDR3 reads CASSSFRAYSTDTQYF. The CDR3, as DNA: TGTGCCAGCAGCTCCTTTCGGGCTTATTCGACAGATACGCAGTATTTT. The rearrangement joins TRBV13 to TRBJ2-3; D not resolved. Germline CDR1 and CDR2: PRHDT and FYEKMQ (reference sequence). Trimming pared 4 bases from V and 3 bases from J, leaving 17 bases between. The CDR3 runs 16 residues.

This clonotype came up many times. The genes are TRBV30 and TRBJ2-7; TRBD2 agrees at 7 bases. The CDR3 runs 14 residues. J was trimmed by 2 bases and V by 5 bases; bases with no gene match: 9. Germline V lookup: CDR1 GTSNPN, CDR2 SVGIG (reference sequence). The CDR3 spells CAWAGDGRTYEQYF. CDR3 DNA sequence: TGTGCCTGGGCGGGGGACGGACGAACCTACGAGCAGTACTTC.

This clonotype was picked up a small number of times. The rearrangement links TRBV6-1 to TRBJ2-7, with 7 bases lining up with TRBD1. V was clipped by 2 bases and J by 0 bases; unmatched bases: 13. Germline-derived CDR1 and CDR2 are MNHNS and SASEGT. The length of the CDR3 is 18 residues. The CDR3 loop is CASSEKGRGFTLSYEQYF. The CDR3 DNA follows: TGTGCCAGCAGTGAAAAGGGCAGGGGGTTTACCCTCTCCTACGAGCAGTACTTC.